This entry features one T cell receptor beta chain sequence. Antigen specificity is unknown. The sample originates from a study of cytomegalovirus exposure and HLA in healthy donors. General study results and limits: In an earlier analysis, most TCR beta V segments were productive about 87% or about 30% of the time. The majority of TCR sequences were rare, yet some public TCRs appeared in many donors. Reports described diagnosis of cytomegalovirus status by the classifier as highly specific and sensitive.

It was with 60 Vbeta and 13 Jbeta primers that the PCR ran. Only in-frame clones appear in the TCRdb table, and some are missing; sequencing was by immunoSEQ multiplex PCR. Of around 130,000 clones listed, roughly 84% were seen once; the top ten hold around 1.2%. CDR3 size: 17 residues. Germline V gives CDR1 LNHNV, CDR2 YYDKDF (reference sequence). Trimming took 1 base from V and 6 from J, leaving 18 bases between them. The specimen sequenced was PBMCs. The gene calls are TRBV15 and TRBJ1-4; D gene unclear. The clonotype comes from a girl under 10 years old in good health and CMV-seronegative. CDR3 sequence (DNA): TGTGCCACCAGCAGAGCCCCTAGAGGCAGAAGAGATGAAAAACTGTTTTTT. This sequence encodes CATSRAPRGRRDEKLFF.